This TCR beta chain was sequenced for a study of blood T cells in healthy people across ages. CDR3 size: 15 residues. CDR1 LGHNA and CDR2 YNFKEQ come from the germline V gene. Trimming cost V 1 base and J 3 bases; bases outside gene matches: 4. A J-beta primer mix and a sample-barcoded 5' primer were used in a second PCR of about 6 to 12 cycles. TCRdb re-called the 5' RACE reads through MiXCR, storing one row per CDR3 protein. The profile covers 800,000 to 950,000 distinct CDR3 sequences, with around 46% appearing a single time and roughly an eighth taken by the ten largest. The material sequenced was blood. The TCR originated in a man aged 25 to 40 in good health. The chain couples TRBV4-2 to TRBJ2-7; 9 bases fit TRBD1. CDR3 sequence: CASSQGTGERYEQYF. The DNA of the CDR3 is TGTGCCAGCAGCCAAGGGACAGGGGAGCGCTACGAGCAGTACTTC.